This TCR beta chain appears in the sequencing data of a study of cytomegalovirus exposure and HLA in healthy donors. Across the study: There were 90 million to 140 million unique TCR beta sequences, drawn from around 180 million T cells, in an earlier analysis. The study placed around 80% of its approximately 400 genotyped donors in the Caucasian-associated ancestry cluster.

This PCR relied on a set of 60 Vbeta primers and 13 Jbeta primers. The data were produced by immunoSEQ multiplex PCR, yet TCRdb's version contains in-frame clones alone and is incomplete. Found here are 110,000 to 150,000 clones; the top ten clones hold 0.85% to 1%. V dropped 5 bases and J dropped 5 bases, with 22 bases sitting between them. There are 17 residues in the CDR3. The germline V gene encodes CDR1 KGHSH and CDR2 LQKENI. About this clone: Its antigen is undetermined.

Findings of the study overall: A later analysis reportedly found fewer N-insertions in an Asian-associated ancestry cluster than the approximately 670-donor mean. Differences between HLA loci emerged in a later analysis of TCR association rates, with DRB1 most and HLA-C fewest.

The clonotype originates from a male donor in good health and CMV-seronegative. Sequences were obtained from PBMCs. This chain links TRBV18 with TRBJ2-1; weak D call: TRBD1 (5 bases). CDR3 in amino acids: CASSEFGVQGQNNEQFF. The CDR3 DNA sequence: TGTGCCAGCTCAGAGTTCGGTGTGCAGGGCCAGAACAATGAGCAGTTCTTC.